This section outlines one T cell receptor (beta chain) sequence together with its context. The sequenced fragment ends 3 residues before the CDR3 boundary, so the rest is inferred from the germline J gene. Generated by immunoSEQ multiplex PCR, the TCRdb table keeps only in-frame clones and is missing some. In total, the table holds roughly 48,000 clones. Thawed PBMCs were FACS-sorted into unstimulated CD4+CD25+CD127- regulatory T cells, CD4+CD25- non-regulatory cells, CD4 and CD8 cells. This entry comes from a study of Tregs in tolerant kidney transplant recipients. Germline-derived CDR1 and CDR2 are LNHDA and SQIVND (reference sequence). The CDR3 runs to 15 residues. Trimming removed 0 bases from V and 5 bases from J, with 13 bases in between.

The TCR comes from a human donor who received a combined kidney and bone marrow transplant. The chain combines TRBV19 with TRBJ2-5, with D perhaps matching TRBD1 (6 bases). This specimen was CD4+ T cells from blood, taken before the transplant. The CDR3 loop is CASSIDSARGETQYF. The sequenced part of the CDR3 DNA is TGTGCCAGTAGTATAGACTCAGCGAGGGGGGAGACC. The variable domain in full, with the rest retrieved from reference TRBV19 and TRBJ2-5, is DGGITQSPKYLFRKEGQNVTLSCEQNLNHDAMYWYRQDPGQGLRLIYYSQIVNDFQKGDIAEGYSVSREKKESFPLTVTSAQKNPTAFYLCASSIDSARGETQYFGPGTRLLVL.